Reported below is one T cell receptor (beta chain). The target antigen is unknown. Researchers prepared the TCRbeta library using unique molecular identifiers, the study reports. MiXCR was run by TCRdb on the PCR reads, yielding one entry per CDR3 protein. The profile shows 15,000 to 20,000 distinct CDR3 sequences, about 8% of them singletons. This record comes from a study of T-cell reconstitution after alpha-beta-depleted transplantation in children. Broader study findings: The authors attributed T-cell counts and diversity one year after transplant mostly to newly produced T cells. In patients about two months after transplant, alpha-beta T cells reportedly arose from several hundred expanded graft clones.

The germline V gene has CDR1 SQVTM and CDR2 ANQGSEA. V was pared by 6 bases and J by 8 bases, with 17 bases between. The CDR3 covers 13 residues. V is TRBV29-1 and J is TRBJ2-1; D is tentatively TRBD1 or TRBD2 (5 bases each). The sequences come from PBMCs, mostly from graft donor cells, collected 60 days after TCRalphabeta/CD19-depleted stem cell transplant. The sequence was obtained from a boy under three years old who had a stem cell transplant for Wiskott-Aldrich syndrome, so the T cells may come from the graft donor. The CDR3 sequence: CSVGPRRVHEQFF. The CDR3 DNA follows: TGCAGCGTGGGACCACGCCGGGTCCATGAGCAGTTCTTC.